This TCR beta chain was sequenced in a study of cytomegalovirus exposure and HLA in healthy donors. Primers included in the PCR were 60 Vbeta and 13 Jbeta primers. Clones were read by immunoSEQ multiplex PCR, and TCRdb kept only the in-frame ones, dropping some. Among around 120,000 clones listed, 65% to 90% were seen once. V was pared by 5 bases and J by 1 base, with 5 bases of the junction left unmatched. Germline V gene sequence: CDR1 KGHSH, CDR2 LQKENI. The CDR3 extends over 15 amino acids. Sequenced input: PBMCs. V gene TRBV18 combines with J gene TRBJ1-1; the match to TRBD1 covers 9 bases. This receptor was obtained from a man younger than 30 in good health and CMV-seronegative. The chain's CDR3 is CASSLGTGSNTEAFF. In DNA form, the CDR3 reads TGTGCCAGCTCATTAGGGACAGGGTCGAACACTGAAGCTTTCTTT.